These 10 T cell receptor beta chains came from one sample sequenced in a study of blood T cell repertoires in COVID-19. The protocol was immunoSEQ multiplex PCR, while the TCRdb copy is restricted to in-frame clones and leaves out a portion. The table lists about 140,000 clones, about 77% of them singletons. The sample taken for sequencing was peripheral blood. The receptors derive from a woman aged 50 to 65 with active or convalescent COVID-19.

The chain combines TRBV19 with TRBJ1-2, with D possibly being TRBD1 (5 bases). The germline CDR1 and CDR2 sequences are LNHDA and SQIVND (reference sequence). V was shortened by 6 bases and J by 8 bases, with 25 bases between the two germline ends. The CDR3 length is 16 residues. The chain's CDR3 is CASSATTGTPSLGYTF. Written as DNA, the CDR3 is TGTGCCAGTAGCGCGACAACCGGGACTCCATCTTTGGGCTACACCTTC.

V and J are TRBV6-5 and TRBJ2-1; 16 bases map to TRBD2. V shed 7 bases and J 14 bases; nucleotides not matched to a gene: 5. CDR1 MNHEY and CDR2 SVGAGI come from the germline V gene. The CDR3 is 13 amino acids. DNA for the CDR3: TGTGCCAGCATAGGGACTAGCGGGGGGGGTGAGTTCTTC. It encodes CASIGTSGGGEFF.

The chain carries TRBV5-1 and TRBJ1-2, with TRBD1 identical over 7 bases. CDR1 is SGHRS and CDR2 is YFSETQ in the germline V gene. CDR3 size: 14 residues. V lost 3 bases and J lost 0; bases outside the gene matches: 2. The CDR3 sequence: CASSSGQANYGYTF. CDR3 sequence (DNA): TGCGCCAGCAGCTCCGGACAGGCTAACTATGGCTACACCTTC.

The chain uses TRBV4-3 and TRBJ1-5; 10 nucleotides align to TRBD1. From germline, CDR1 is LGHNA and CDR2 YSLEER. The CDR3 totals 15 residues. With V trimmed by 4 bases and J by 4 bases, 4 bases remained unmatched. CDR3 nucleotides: TGCGCCAGCAGCCCCGGACAGGGGGAGAATCAGCCCCAGCATTTT. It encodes CASSPGQGENQPQHF.

The CDR3 nucleotides read TGTGCCAGCAGTTTATGGGGACAGGGGACGAATTCACCCCTCCACTTT. Its translation is CASSLWGQGTNSPLHF. The chain links TRBV27 to TRBJ1-6; 10 bases align to TRBD1. J gave up 7 bases and V 1 base, and 4 bases lay outside the gene matches. CDR1 and CDR2 from the germline V gene are MNHEY and SMNVEV (reference sequence). The CDR3 loop spans 16 amino acids.

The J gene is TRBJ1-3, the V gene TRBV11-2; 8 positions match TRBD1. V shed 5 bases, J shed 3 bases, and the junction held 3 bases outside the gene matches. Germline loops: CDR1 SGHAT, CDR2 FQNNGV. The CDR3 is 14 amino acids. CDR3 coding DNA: TGTGCCAGCAGCCGGACAGGGTTTGGAAACACCATATATTTT. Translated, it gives CASSRTGFGNTIYF.

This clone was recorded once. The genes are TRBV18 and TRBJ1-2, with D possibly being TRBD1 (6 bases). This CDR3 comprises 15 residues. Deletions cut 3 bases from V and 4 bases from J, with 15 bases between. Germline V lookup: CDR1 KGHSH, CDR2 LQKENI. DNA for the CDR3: TGTGCCAGCTCACCCCGGGACACCGAGGGCTATGGCTACACCTTC. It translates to CASSPRDTEGYGYTF.

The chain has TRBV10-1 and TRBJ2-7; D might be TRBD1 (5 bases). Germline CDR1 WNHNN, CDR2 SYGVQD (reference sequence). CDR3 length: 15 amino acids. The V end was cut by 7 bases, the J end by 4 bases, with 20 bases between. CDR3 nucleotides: TGCGCCAGCACTACCCCCCTGGGCAGGGTTTACGAGCAGTACTTC. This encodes CASTTPLGRVYEQYF.

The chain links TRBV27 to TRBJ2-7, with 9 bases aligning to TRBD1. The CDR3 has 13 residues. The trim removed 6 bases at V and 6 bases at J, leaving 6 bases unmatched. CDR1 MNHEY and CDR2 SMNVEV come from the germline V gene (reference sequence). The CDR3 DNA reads TGTGCCAGCAGGGGACAGGGTTTTGGCGAGCAGTACTTC. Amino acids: CASRGQGFGEQYF.

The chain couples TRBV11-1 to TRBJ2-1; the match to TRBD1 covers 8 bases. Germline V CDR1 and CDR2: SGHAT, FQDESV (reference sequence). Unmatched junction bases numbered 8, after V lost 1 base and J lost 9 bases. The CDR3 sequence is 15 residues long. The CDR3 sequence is CASSLGQGALGEQFF. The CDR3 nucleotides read TGTGCCAGCAGCTTAGGGCAGGGGGCCCTTGGTGAGCAGTTCTTC.